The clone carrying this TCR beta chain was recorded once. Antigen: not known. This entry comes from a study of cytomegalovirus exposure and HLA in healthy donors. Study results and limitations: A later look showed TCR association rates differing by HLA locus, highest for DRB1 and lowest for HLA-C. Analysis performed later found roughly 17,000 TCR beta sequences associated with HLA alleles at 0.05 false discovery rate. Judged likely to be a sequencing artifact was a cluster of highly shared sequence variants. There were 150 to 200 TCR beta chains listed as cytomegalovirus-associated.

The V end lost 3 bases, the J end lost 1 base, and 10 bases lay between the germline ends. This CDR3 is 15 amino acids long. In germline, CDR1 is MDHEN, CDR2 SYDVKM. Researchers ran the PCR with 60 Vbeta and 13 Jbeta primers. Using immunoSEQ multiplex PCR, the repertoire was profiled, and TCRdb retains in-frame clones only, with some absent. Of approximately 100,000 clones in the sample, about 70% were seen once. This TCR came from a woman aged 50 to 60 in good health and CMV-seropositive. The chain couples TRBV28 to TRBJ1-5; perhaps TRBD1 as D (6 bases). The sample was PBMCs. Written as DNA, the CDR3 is TGTGCCAGCAGTTTTCGACAGGCGAGCAATCAGCCCCAGCATTTT. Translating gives CASSFRQASNQPQHF. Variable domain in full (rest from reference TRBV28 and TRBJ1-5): DVKVTQSSRYLVKRTGEKVFLECVQDMDHENMFWYRQDPGLGLRLIYFSYDVKMKEKGDIPEGYSVSREKKERFSLILESASTNQTSMYLCASSFRQASNQPQHFGDGTRLSIL.